This T cell receptor (beta chain) was captured in a study of cytomegalovirus exposure and HLA in healthy donors. PCR employed 60 Vbeta and 13 Jbeta primers. Profiled with immunoSEQ multiplex PCR; TCRdb holds only in-frame clones, not every one. This sample has 110,000 to 150,000 clones; about 76% occur once, and the top ten carry 3.5% to 5%. This CDR3 is 12 amino acids long. With 5 bases clipped from V and 6 bases from J, the junction kept 7 bases outside the gene matches. CDR1 SQVTM and CDR2 ANQGSEA come from the germline V gene. The genes are TRBV29-1 and TRBJ2-7, with 7 bases that match TRBD1. The sequence was collected from a male donor in good health and CMV-seronegative. Source material: PBMCs. CDR3 in amino acids: CSVKTGFGEQYF. DNA for the CDR3: TGCAGCGTTAAGACAGGGTTTGGCGAGCAGTACTTC.